Sequencing of this TCR beta chain was carried out in a study of cytomegalovirus exposure and HLA in healthy donors. Study-wide background: Among several hundred genotyped donors, 65% to 90% fell in the Caucasian-associated ancestry cluster.

Note on this clone: Antigen: not known.

A multiplex PCR was run with 60 Vbeta primers and 13 Jbeta primers. Sequencing was performed with immunoSEQ multiplex PCR; in TCRdb, only in-frame clones are kept and a portion is missing. Of about 96,000 clones listed, 60% to 75% were seen once; the top ten hold 13% to 15%. Trimming pared 4 bases from V and 0 bases from J, leaving 23 bases between. The germline CDR1 and CDR2 sequences are SGHRS and YFSETQ. The CDR3 has 20 amino acids. Study-wide results and caveats: Indistinguishable V segments such as TRBV6-2 and TRBV6-3 were excluded.

The sample was PBMCs. This clonotype originated in a woman aged 65 to 85 in good health and CMV-seropositive. The chain is built from TRBV5-1 and TRBJ2-6, with D possibly TRBD1 on 6 matching bases. CDR3 sequence reads: CASSTRPPSTGSSGANVLTF. The CDR3 DNA is TGCGCCAGCAGCACCCGCCCCCCGTCGACAGGCAGCTCTGGGGCCAACGTCCTGACTTTC.